This TCR beta chain appears in the sequencing data of a study of blood T cell repertoires in COVID-19. The germline gives CDR1 SNHLY, CDR2 FYNNEI. The CDR3 totals 15 residues. The trim removed 6 bases at V and 2 bases at J, leaving 8 bases unmatched. Sequenced by immunoSEQ multiplex PCR; TCRdb stores in-frame clones only, minus some. The profile shows some 220,000 clones, about 80% of them singletons. The chain combines TRBV2 with TRBJ2-7; 9 bases agree with TRBD1. This TCR was recovered from a woman aged 25 to 39 who had recovered from COVID-19. Sequences were obtained from peripheral blood. DNA for the CDR3: TGTGCCAGCAGCACAGAGGGACAGGGACCCTACGAGCAGTACTTC. Its translation: CASSTEGQGPYEQYF.